The 23 T cell receptor beta chains in this list originate from one sample, sequenced in a study of blood T cells in healthy people across ages. A second PCR, run for about 7 to 12 cycles, used a sample-barcoded 5' primer plus a J-beta primer mix. In TCRdb, the 5' RACE reads were re-called with MiXCR into one record per CDR3 protein. This table holds some 1,800,000 distinct CDR3 sequences, roughly two fifths found once. The sample comprised blood. These receptors were taken from a human donor in good health.

The table lists this clonotype with a few counts. The chain joins TRBV4-1 to TRBJ1-4; D call uncertain. This CDR3 has 14 residues. Germline CDR1 reads MGHRA; CDR2 reads YSYEKL. V gave up 0 bases and J gave up 7 bases, with 9 bases separating them. This CDR3 is CASSQDTRSEKLFF. As DNA, the CDR3 is TGCGCCAGCAGCCAAGATACGAGGTCTGAAAAACTGTTTTTT.

The chain is built from TRBV6-5 and TRBJ2-3, with TRBD2 matching 14 bases. Germline V gene lookup returns CDR1 MNHEY and CDR2 SVGAGI. CDR3 length: 14 amino acids. Trimming took 5 bases from V and 10 from J; bases not matched to a gene: 5. The CDR3 coding sequence is TGTGCCAGCAGTAGGGGGACTAGCGGGGGTTCGCAGTATTTT. Its translation: CASSRGTSGGSQYF.

As concerns this clonotype: The germline gene is not matched at one end of the junction; a read error may be the cause. The chain is built from TRBV11-2 and TRBJ1-1, with D possibly being TRBD1 (6 bases). CDR3 length: 14 amino acids. Germline assignment: CDR1 SGHAT and CDR2 FQNNGV. DNA of the CDR3: TGTGCCGGCAGCTTTGACAGGTCTGAAACTGAAGCTTTCTTT. Protein sequence: CAGSFDRSETEAFF.

There are many counts of this clonotype. The rearrangement links TRBV3-1 to TRBJ2-1, with 13 bases that match TRBD2. The CDR3 is 15 residues long. The ends lost 4 bases at V and 13 bases at J; junction bases unmatched: 10. In germline, CDR1 is LGHDT, CDR2 YNNKEL (reference sequence). As DNA, the CDR3 is TGTGCCAGCAGCCTCACCGGGACTAGCGGGGAGGAACAGTTCTTC. This translates into CASSLTGTSGEEQFF.

CDR3 sequence: CASSLTPDREPQHF. DNA of the CDR3: TGTGCCAGCAGTTTAACCCCGGACAGAGAGCCCCAGCATTTT. This chain joins TRBV12-3 or TRBV12-4 and TRBJ1-5; maybe TRBD1 (6 bases). Trimming shortened V by 2 bases and J by 8 bases, and 13 bases separated the two germline ends. This CDR3 has 14 amino acids.

The V call is TRBV7-2, the J call TRBJ2-3, with unresolved D. Germline V gene data show CDR1 as SGHTA and CDR2 as FQGNSA. Trimming took 11 bases from V and 6 from J, leaving 18 bases between them. This CDR3 spans 13 amino acids. The CDR3 DNA is TGTGCCGGCAAAGCTCTAATGGGTGATACGCAGTATTTT. It translates to CAGKALMGDTQYF.

In its sample, this clonotype was seen a few times. The chain recombines TRBV12-3 or TRBV12-4 with TRBJ2-7, with 13 positions matching TRBD2. The CDR3 is 16 amino acids. The V and J ends lost 1 base and 1 base, in that order; junction bases with no gene match: 1. DNA of the CDR3: TGTGCCAGCAGTTTAGGGACTAGCGGGGGTTCCTACGAGCAGTACTTC. This gives the protein CASSLGTSGGSYEQYF.

The sample holds a few counts of this clonotype. This chain joins TRBV12-3 or TRBV12-4 and TRBJ1-2, with unresolved D. Trimming cost V 5 bases and J 8 bases, with 18 bases left between them. This CDR3 contains 14 residues. The DNA of the CDR3 is TGTGCCAGCAGTCGTAGGGCGGGAAATTCGGGCTACACCTTC. Protein product: CASSRRAGNSGYTF.

The chain joins TRBV19 to TRBJ2-4, with a weak D call TRBD2 (6 bases). V was pared by 6 bases and J by 6 bases, with 12 bases between. This CDR3 contains 13 residues. Germline V lookup: CDR1 LNHDA, CDR2 SQIVND (reference sequence). The CDR3 loop is CASRGFGRNIQYF. CDR3 nucleotide sequence: TGTGCCAGTAGGGGGTTCGGGAGAAACATTCAGTACTTC.

The chain couples TRBV6-2 or TRBV6-3 to TRBJ1-1; D perhaps matches TRBD1 (6 bases). In germline, CDR1 is MNHEY, CDR2 SVGEGT. This CDR3 spans 15 amino acids. Trimming left V 0 bases short and J 5 bases short, with 13 bases between. CDR3: CASSYSRGARTEAFF. The CDR3 region has the DNA TGTGCCAGCAGTTACTCGAGGGGGGCGCGTACTGAAGCTTTCTTT.

This clonotype occurred a few times. The genes are TRBV3-1 and TRBJ2-1, with a possible D match to TRBD2 (6 bases). This CDR3 region has 15 residues. Deletions cut 0 bases from V and 5 bases from J, with 11 bases between. Germline CDR1 LGHDT, CDR2 YNNKEL (reference sequence). The CDR3 loop reads CASSQDWGLNNEQFF. CDR3 in DNA: TGTGCCAGCAGCCAAGATTGGGGACTGAACAATGAGCAGTTCTTC.

The chain combines TRBV28 with TRBJ2-7; D uncertain. The ends were cut back, 3 bases at V and 7 bases at J, with 13 bases in the middle. In germline, CDR1 is MDHEN, CDR2 SYDVKM. The CDR3 is 13 residues long. In nucleotides, the CDR3 is TGTGCCAGCAGTTTCCTCGGCGATCGGGAGCAGTACTTC. Residues: CASSFLGDREQYF.

This chain connects TRBV4-3 to TRBJ1-5; 8 bases are a match to TRBD1. The CDR3 is 18 amino acids. The germline V gene encodes CDR1 LGHNA and CDR2 YSLEER. J gave up 1 base and V 4 bases, and 12 bases lay outside the gene matches. The CDR3 here is CASSPERATGVSNQPQHF. CDR3 DNA sequence: TGCGCCAGCAGCCCTGAACGGGCGACAGGGGTCAGCAATCAGCCCCAGCATTTT.

The chain is built from TRBV3-1 and TRBJ2-5; 8 bases agree with TRBD2. CDR3 length equals 17 residues. The V gene's germline CDR1 is LGHDT and CDR2 YNNKEL (reference sequence). V lost 5 bases to trimming and J lost 5 bases; unmatched junction nucleotides: 16. The CDR3 is CASSNPFSGVTRETQYF. The CDR3 DNA is TGTGCCAGCAGCAACCCCTTTAGCGGGGTAACCCGGGAGACCCAGTACTTC.

The chain uses TRBV5-1 and TRBJ2-1; D is possibly TRBD1 (6 bases). Trimming took 0 bases from V and 10 from J, leaving 17 bases between them. Germline lookup yields CDR1 SGHRS and CDR2 YFSETQ. This CDR3 region has 15 residues. The CDR3 region is CASSLGLGARSEQFF. The CDR3 DNA reads as TGCGCCAGCAGCTTGGGTCTGGGGGCGCGTTCGGAGCAGTTCTTC. Supplemented by reference TRBV5-1 and TRBJ2-1, the full variable domain reads KAGVTQTPRYLIKTRGQQVTLSCSPISGHRSVSWYQQTPGQGLQFLFEYFSETQRNKGNFPGRFSGRQFSNSRSEMNVSTLELGDSALYLCASSLGLGARSEQFFGPGTRLTVL.

This sequence joins TRBV28 and TRBJ2-7; perhaps TRBD1 as D (6 bases). The V gene's germline CDR1 is MDHEN and CDR2 SYDVKM. The ends were cut back, 5 bases at V and 3 bases at J, with 14 bases in the middle. The CDR3 length is 14 residues. This CDR3 reads CASSPTGTYYEQYF. DNA of the CDR3: TGTGCCAGCAGTCCGACAGGAACCTACTACGAGCAGTACTTC.

The chain recombines TRBV7-9 with TRBJ1-5, with D possibly being TRBD1 (6 bases). This CDR3 has 17 residues. From germline, CDR1 is SEHNR and CDR2 FQNEAQ (reference sequence). The ends were cut back, 1 base at V and 1 base at J, with 14 bases in the middle. CDR3 residues: CASSLGVGGPSNQPQHF. The DNA of the CDR3 is TGTGCCAGCAGCTTAGGTGTGGGGGGGCCGAGCAATCAGCCCCAGCATTTT.

The CDR3 DNA reads TGTGCCAGCAGCCCGCAGGGGTTCTACAATGAGCAGTTCTTC. It specifies CASSPQGFYNEQFF. The chain joins TRBV7-3 to TRBJ2-1; possibly TRBD1 for D (6 bases). CDR1 is SGHTA and CDR2 is FQGTGA in the germline V gene. V was trimmed by 5 bases and J by 3 bases, leaving 11 bases between them. This CDR3 spans 14 amino acids.

On this clonotype itself: One end of the junction fails to match germline, which may point to a read error. This rearrangement joins TRBV12-3 or TRBV12-4 to TRBJ2-7; maybe TRBD1 (5 bases). This CDR3 has 14 amino acids. The CDR3 here is CANSPRASPYEQYF. The DNA for the CDR3 is TGTGCCAACAGTCCCAGGGCCAGCCCCTACGAGCAGTACTTC.

This clonotype was seen at least ten times. V and J are TRBV25-1 and TRBJ1-4; D is possibly TRBD1 (6 bases). From germline, CDR1 is MGHDK and CDR2 SYGVNS. The CDR3 covers 13 residues. V lost 8 bases and J lost 6, with 13 bases in between. CDR3 sequence reads: CASRGQGDEKLFF. The CDR3 region has the DNA TGTGCCAGCCGGGGGCAGGGTGATGAAAAACTGTTTTTT.

This chain links TRBV10-3 with TRBJ1-1, with no clear D. This CDR3 has 20 residues. Between the trimmed V and J ends, which lost 11 bases and 3 bases, there was a span of 37 bases. CDR1 and CDR2 from the germline V gene are ENHRY and SYGVKD. The CDR3 DNA reads as TGTGCCGCATCAATTTTTTTCGCTCGGCGGCGGATCACATCGGACACTGAAGCTTTCTTT. Translated, it gives CAASIFFARRRITSDTEAFF.

This clonotype was found a few times. The V gene is TRBV7-3, the J gene TRBJ2-1, with 9 bases aligning to TRBD2. The CDR3 loop spans 15 amino acids. Looked up from germline, CDR1 is SGHTA and CDR2 is FQGTGA. The V and J ends lost 5 bases and 12 bases, in that order; junction bases with no gene match: 14. CDR3 in amino acids: CASSQGGLASIGQFF. DNA for the CDR3: TGTGCCAGCAGCCAGGGGGGACTAGCAAGCATTGGGCAGTTCTTC.

This sequence joins TRBV9 and TRBJ2-7; no definite D call. Germline loops: CDR1 SGDLS, CDR2 YYNGEE. Between the trimmed V and J ends, which lost 2 bases and 3 bases, there was a span of 6 bases. The CDR3 runs 12 residues. CDR3 residues: CASSVPDYEQYF. CDR3 DNA sequence: TGTGCCAGCAGCGTTCCGGACTACGAGCAGTACTTC.